This T cell receptor (beta chain) emerged from a study of cytomegalovirus exposure and HLA in healthy donors. CDR1 PRHDT and CDR2 FYEKMQ come from the germline V gene (reference sequence). The ends lost 7 bases at V and 3 bases at J; junction bases unmatched: 8. The CDR3 is 15 residues long. This clone was counted a single time. PCR used 60 Vbeta primers and 13 Jbeta primers. Clones were read by immunoSEQ multiplex PCR, and TCRdb kept only the in-frame ones, dropping some. The repertoire holds 150,000 to 200,000 clones, 70% to 90% seen once, with around 2.1% in the top ten. The clonotype originates from a woman aged 18-30 years in good health and CMV-seropositive. V usage is TRBV13 and J usage is TRBJ2-3; TRBD1 aligns across 9 bases. The sample taken for sequencing was PBMCs. CDR3 residues: CASNLGQGVTDTQYF. Written as DNA, the CDR3 is TGTGCCAGCAACCTGGGACAGGGCGTTACAGATACGCAGTATTTT.